This T cell receptor (beta chain) was captured by sequencing in a study of blood T cells in healthy people across ages. Through a sample-barcoded 5' primer and a J-beta primer mix, a second PCR was run for roughly 6 to 12 cycles. A tag from a template-switch adaptor with 12 random nucleotides marked each cDNA molecule. One entry per CDR3 protein, called by TCRdb with MiXCR from the 5' RACE reads. The sample includes 350,000 to 450,000 distinct CDR3 sequences, about 49% of them seen just once. On this clonotype: No antigen is known for it.

Germline CDR1 is SGHTA and CDR2 is FQGTGA. This CDR3 has 15 amino acids. V dropped 6 bases and J dropped 6; count of bases not matched to a gene: 9. Findings of the study overall: Greater diversity and more naive CD4+ cells were seen in long-lived donors than in aged donors. Estimates of diversity drawn from one million T cells were considered underestimates.

The sequenced sample was blood. This chain connects TRBV7-3 to TRBJ2-1; TRBD1 agrees at 9 bases. The clonotype was recovered from a man between 60 and 75 years old in good health. The CDR3 reads CASRATGQGSNEQFF. The CDR3 DNA reads as TGTGCCAGCAGAGCCACGGGACAGGGCAGCAATGAGCAGTTCTTC. Filled out from reference TRBV7-3 and TRBJ2-1, the complete variable domain reads GAGVSQTPSNKVTEKGKYVELRCDPISGHTALYWYRQSLGQGPEFLIYFQGTGAADDSGLPNDRFFAVRPEGSVSTLKIQRTERGDSAVYLCASRATGQGSNEQFFGPGTRLTVL.